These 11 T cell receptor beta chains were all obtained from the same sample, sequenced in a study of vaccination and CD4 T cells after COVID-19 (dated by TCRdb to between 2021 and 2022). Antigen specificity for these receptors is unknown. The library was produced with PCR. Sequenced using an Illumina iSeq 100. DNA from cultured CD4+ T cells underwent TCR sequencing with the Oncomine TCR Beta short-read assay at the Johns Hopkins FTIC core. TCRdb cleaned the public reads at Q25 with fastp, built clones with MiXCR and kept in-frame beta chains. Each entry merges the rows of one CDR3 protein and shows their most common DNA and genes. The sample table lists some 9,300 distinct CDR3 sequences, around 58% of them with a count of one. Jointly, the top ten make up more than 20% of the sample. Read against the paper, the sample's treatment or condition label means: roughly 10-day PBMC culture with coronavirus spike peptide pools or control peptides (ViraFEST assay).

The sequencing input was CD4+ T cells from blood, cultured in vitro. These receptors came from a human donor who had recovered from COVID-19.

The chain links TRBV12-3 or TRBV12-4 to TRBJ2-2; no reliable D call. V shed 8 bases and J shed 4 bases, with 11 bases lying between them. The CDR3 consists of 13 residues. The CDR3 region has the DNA TGTGCCAGCTACCAGGCTTTCACCGGGGAGCTGTTTTTT. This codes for CASYQAFTGELFF.

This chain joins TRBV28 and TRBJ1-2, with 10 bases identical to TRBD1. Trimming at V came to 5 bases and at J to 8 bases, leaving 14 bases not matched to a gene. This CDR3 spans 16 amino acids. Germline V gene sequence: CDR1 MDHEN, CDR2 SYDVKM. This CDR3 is CASSQQELTGGNGYTF. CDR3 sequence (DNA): TGTGCCAGCAGTCAACAGGAATTGACAGGGGGCAACGGCTACACCTTC.

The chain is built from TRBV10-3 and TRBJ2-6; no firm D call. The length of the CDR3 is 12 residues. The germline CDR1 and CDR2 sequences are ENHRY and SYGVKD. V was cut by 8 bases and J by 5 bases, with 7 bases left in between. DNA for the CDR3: TGTGCCATCGGGTTTTGGGCCAACGTCCTGACTTTC. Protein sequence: CAIGFWANVLTF.

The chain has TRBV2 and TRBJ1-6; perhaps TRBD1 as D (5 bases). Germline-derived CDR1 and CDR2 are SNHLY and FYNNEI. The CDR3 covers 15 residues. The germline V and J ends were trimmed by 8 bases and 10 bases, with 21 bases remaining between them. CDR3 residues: CASAPGPTMQSPLHF. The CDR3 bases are TGTGCCAGCGCACCGGGACCGACCATGCAGTCACCCCTCCACTTT.

The CDR3 DNA sequence: TGTGCCAGCAGTGGACTAGCGGGGTACCAAGAGACCCAGTACTTC. Its translation is CASSGLAGYQETQYF. The chain carries TRBV2 and TRBJ2-5; 11 bases are a match to TRBD2. J lost 0 bases, V lost 4 bases, and 1 base had no gene match. Germline V lookup: CDR1 SNHLY, CDR2 FYNNEI. The CDR3 contains 15 residues.

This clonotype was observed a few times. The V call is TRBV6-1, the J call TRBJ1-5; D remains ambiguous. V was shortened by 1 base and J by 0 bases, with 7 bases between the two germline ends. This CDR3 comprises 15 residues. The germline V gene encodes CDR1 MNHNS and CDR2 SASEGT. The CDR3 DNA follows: TGTGCCAGCAGTGAAGAGTTCTTTAGCAATCAGCCCCAGCATTTT. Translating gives CASSEEFFSNQPQHF.

The CDR3 spells CASQGAAITDPYNEQFF. The DNA of the CDR3 is TGTGCCTCGCAGGGGGCGGCTATAACTGACCCCTACAATGAGCAGTTCTTC. This chain links TRBV30 with TRBJ2-1; TRBD1 aligns across 8 bases. CDR1 and CDR2 from the germline V gene are GTSNPN and SVGIG (reference sequence). This CDR3 is 17 amino acids long. With V trimmed by 7 bases and J by 2 bases, 16 bases remained unmatched. Based on the CDR3 plus reference TRBV30 and TRBJ2-1, the full variable domain is SQTIHQWPATLVQPVGSPLSLECTVEGTSNPNLYWYRQAAGRGLQLLFYSVGIGQISSEVPQNLSASRPQDRQFILSSKKLLLSDSGFYLCASQGAAITDPYNEQFFGPGTRLTVL.

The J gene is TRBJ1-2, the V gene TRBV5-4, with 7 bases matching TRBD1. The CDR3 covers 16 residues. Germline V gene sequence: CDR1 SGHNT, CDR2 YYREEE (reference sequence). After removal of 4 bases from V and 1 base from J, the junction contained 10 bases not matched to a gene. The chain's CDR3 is CASSPTTGTFNYGYTF. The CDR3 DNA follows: TGTGCCAGCAGCCCAACGACAGGGACCTTTAACTATGGCTACACCTTC. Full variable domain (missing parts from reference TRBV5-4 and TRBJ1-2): ETGVTQSPTHLIKTRGQQVTLRCSSQSGHNTVSWYQQALGQGPQFIFQYYREEENGRGNFPPRFSGLQFPNYSSELNVNALELDDSALYLCASSPTTGTFNYGYTFGSGTRLTVV.

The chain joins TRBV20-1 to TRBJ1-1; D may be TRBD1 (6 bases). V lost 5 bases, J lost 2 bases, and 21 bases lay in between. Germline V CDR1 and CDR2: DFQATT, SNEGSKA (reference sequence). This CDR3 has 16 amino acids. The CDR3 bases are TGCAGTGCTTACAGGGATCGCTTAGGGCTAAACACTGAAGCTTTCTTT. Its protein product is CSAYRDRLGLNTEAFF.

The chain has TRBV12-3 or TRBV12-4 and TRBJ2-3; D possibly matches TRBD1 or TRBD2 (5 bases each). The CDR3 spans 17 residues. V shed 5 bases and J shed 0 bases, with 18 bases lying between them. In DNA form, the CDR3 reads TGTGCCAGCAGTATAAACCGTCCCTGGGGGAGCACAGATACGCAGTATTTT. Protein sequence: CASSINRPWGSTDTQYF.

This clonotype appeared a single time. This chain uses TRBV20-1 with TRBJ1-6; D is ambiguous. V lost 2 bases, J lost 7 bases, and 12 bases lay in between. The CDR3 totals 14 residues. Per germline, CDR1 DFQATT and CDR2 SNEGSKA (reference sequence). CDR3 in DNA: TGCAGTGCTAGAACTGGGTTGTCCAATTCACCCCTCCACTTT. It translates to CSARTGLSNSPLHF.